The sample holds a few counts of the clone carrying this T cell receptor (beta chain). This sample is part of a study of blood T cell repertoires in COVID-19. The overall study: From the United States, Italy and Spain came samples of acute and convalescent COVID-19. In each case, the material was cDNA or gDNA derived from T cells, B-cell-depleted T cells, or PBMCs.

The method was immunoSEQ multiplex PCR; TCRdb's version includes in-frame clones alone and lacks a portion of them. Counted here are about 130,000 clones, around 81% occurring once; the ten biggest clones make up about a sixth. This TCR derives from a man aged 30 to 45 with COVID-19, enrolled during active disease. The sequenced material came from peripheral blood.

For the CDR3, the DNA is TGTGCCTGGGCCCTCTTTTCCACAGATACGCAGTATTTT. It encodes CAWALFSTDTQYF. The V call is TRBV30, the J call TRBJ2-3, with D hard to call. The CDR3 runs 13 residues. Trimming took 5 bases from V and 2 from J, leaving 11 bases between them. CDR1 and CDR2 (germline): GTSNPN, SVGIG (reference sequence). The whole variable domain, filled in from reference TRBV30 and TRBJ2-3, reads SQTIHQWPATLVQPVGSPLSLECTVEGTSNPNLYWYRQAAGRGLQLLFYSVGIGQISSEVPQNLSASRPQDRQFILSSKKLLLSDSGFYLCAWALFSTDTQYFGPGTRLTVL.